The clone carrying this T cell receptor (beta chain) was observed many times. The antigen is not known. The sample comes from a study of human T cells and chemical hapten exposure. Study as a whole: Each week of the roughly 23-week study, patients had diphenylcyclopropenone applied to the scalp. Overall study findings and caveats: Against controls, expanded TCRs gave rise to significantly more large CDR3 similarity clusters.

Each CDR3 protein is one row after TCRdb ran MiXCR on the RACE reads. The sample has fewer than 400,000 distinct CDR3 sequences, around 7% seen once. Time point reported: patch test 1, 2 weeks after DPC sensitization. Documented treatment: therapeutic diphenylcyclopropenone sensitization with weekly scalp DPC. The CDR3 totals 14 residues. Germline V lookup: CDR1 SGHTA, CDR2 FQGNSA. Trimming stripped 5 bases from V and 0 bases from J, with 9 bases between. This sequence was found in a woman between 18 and 29 years old with alopecia areata. Some clones in this sample may be carry-over from other donors' samples. This chain connects TRBV7-2 to TRBJ2-3; maybe TRBD1 (6 bases). The specimen was whole blood, collected in connection with sensitization to the hapten diphenylcyclopropenone (DPC). The CDR3 loop reads CASSPGASTDTQYF. The CDR3 nucleotides read TGTGCCAGCAGCCCAGGGGCTAGCACAGATACGCAGTATTTT.